The sequence of this T cell receptor (beta chain) was determined in a study of regulatory T cells in long-lasting Graves disease. This clonotype was picked up many times. Combining iRepertoire HTBI primers with Arm-PCR of CDR3 regions, the authors built TCR beta libraries. TCRdb recomputed calls from the multiplex PCR reads with MiXCR, one row per CDR3 protein. The sample has under 800,000 distinct CDR3 sequences, approximately 15% seen once. The time point here: newly diagnosed GD, antithyroid drugs for less than 3 months. Following extraction of RNA from PBMCs, that RNA was used to make the TCR library. V lost 6 bases, J lost 4 bases, and 21 bases lay in between. This CDR3 region has 16 residues. Germline CDR1 reads LNHNV; CDR2 reads YYDKDF (reference sequence). Another study also made use of these data, one on T cells in Graves' hyperthyroidism and ophthalmopathy.

Here the sequenced sample was peripheral blood mononuclear cells (PBMCs), taken at new diagnosis, from a patient treated with antithyroid drugs. The chain joins TRBV15 to TRBJ1-2; no firm D call. The sequence came from a woman between 25 and 40 years old with Graves disease. CDR3 sequence: CATRPPPSTGIYGYTF. In DNA form, the CDR3 reads TGTGCCACCAGACCGCCACCTTCGACGGGAATCTATGGCTACACCTTC.